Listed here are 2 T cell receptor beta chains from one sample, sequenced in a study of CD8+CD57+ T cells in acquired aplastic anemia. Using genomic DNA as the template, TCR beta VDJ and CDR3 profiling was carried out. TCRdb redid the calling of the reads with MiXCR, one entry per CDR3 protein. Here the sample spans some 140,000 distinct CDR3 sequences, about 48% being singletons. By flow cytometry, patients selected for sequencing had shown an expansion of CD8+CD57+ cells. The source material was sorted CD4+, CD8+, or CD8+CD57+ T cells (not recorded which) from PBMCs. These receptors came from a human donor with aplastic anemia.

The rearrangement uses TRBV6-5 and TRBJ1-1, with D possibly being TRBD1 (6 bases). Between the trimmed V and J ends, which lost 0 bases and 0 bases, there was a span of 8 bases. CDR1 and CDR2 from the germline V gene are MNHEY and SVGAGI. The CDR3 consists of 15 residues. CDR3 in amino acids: CASSYSGHLNTEAFF. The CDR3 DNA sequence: TGTGCCAGCAGTTACTCGGGACACCTGAACACTGAAGCTTTCTTT.

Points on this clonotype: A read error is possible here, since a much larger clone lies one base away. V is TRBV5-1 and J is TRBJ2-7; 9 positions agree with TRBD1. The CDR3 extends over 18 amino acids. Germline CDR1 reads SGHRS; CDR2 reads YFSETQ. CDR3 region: CASSLEGQGMLVSYEQHF. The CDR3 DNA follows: TGCGCCAGCAGCTTGGAGGGACAGGGAATGCTAGTCTCCTACGAGCAGCACTTC. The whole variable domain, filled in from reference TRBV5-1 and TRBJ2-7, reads KAGVTQTPRYLIKTRGQQVTLSCSPISGHRSVSWYQQTPGQGLQFLFEYFSETQRNKGNFPGRFSGRQFSNSRSEMNVSTLELGDSALYLCASSLEGQGMLVSYEQHFGPGTRLTVT.